The clone carrying this TCR beta chain was recorded once. These data come from a study of cytomegalovirus exposure and HLA in healthy donors. About the study: From about 180 million T cells, an earlier analysis saw approximately 110 million unique TCR beta sequences.

Nominally healthy donors were sampled, though unrecorded immune exposures were likely. Germline V gene data show CDR1 as MNHNS and CDR2 as SASEGT. The CDR3 runs to 15 residues. V was cut by 4 bases and J by 5 bases, with 15 bases left in between. Primers included in the PCR were 60 Vbeta and 13 Jbeta primers. Clones were sequenced by immunoSEQ multiplex PCR, and TCRdb holds only the in-frame ones, with some missing. This table has roughly 150,000 clones, around three quarters appearing once. The TCR originated in a man aged 40-49 years in good health and CMV-seronegative. This chain connects TRBV6-1 to TRBJ2-1, with D perhaps matching TRBD2 (7 bases). The sequenced material came from PBMCs. The CDR3 is CASSGGASGDNEQFF. The CDR3 region has the DNA TGTGCCAGCAGTGGGGGGGCTAGCGGCGACAATGAGCAGTTCTTC.